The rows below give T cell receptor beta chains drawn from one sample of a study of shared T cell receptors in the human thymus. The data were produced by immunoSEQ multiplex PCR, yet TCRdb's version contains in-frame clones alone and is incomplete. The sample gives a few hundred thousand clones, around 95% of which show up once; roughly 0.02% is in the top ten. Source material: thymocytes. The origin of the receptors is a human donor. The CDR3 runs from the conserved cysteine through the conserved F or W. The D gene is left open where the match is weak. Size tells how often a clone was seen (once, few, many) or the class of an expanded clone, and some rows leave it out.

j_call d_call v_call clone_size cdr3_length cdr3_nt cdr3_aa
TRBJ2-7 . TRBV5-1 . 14 TGCGCCAGCAGCTTCACTGTGGGGACCTACGAGCAGTACTTC CASSFTVGTYEQYF
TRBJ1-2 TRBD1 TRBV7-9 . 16 TGTGCCAGCAGCCCTCGGACAGGGTCTCGTGGCTATGGCTACACCTTC CASSPRTGSRGYGYTF
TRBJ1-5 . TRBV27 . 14 TGTGCCAGCAGTCCCCGACAGAAGAATCAGCCCCAGCATTTT CASSPRQKNQPQHF
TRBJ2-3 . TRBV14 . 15 TGTGCCAGCAGCCAAGTGGGCAGGCGCACAGATACGCAGTATTTT CASSQVGRRTDTQYF
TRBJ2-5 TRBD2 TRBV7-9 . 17 TGTGCCACCGCTTGGGGTAAAATACTAGCGTTAAAGAGAACCCAGTACTTC CATAWGKILALKRTQYF
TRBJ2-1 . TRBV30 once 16 TGTGCCTGGACCCCAGGGAGGACCCACTCCTACAATGAGCAGTTCTTC CAWTPGRTHSYNEQFF
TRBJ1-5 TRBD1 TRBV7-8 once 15 TGTGCCAGCAGCCACGGGACAGGGGGCGATCAGCCCCAGCATTTT CASSHGTGGDQPQHF
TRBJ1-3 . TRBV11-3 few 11 TGTGCCAGCAGCTCAGGAAACACCATATATTTT CASSSGNTIYF
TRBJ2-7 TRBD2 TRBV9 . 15 TGTGCCAGCAGCCCTCGAGGCGGGGGTGCTTACGAGCAGTACTTC CASSPRGGGAYEQYF
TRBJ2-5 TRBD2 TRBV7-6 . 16 TGTGCCAGCAGCTTAATGGGACTAGCGGATCAAGAGACCCAGTACTTC CASSLMGLADQETQYF
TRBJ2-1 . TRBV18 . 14 TGTGCCAGCTCACCAAATTTCTCCTACAATGAGCAGTTCTTC CASSPNFSYNEQFF
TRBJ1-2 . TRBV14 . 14 TGTGCCAGCAGCCCGACTCAACCTAACTATGGCTACACCTTC CASSPTQPNYGYTF
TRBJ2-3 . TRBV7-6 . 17 TGTGCCAGCAGCCCCCTTATAGGGAAACTAGCTTCCGATACGCAGTATTTT CASSPLIGKLASDTQYF
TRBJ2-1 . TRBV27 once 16 TGTGCCAGCAGTTCCCATCCGGGAAGCTCCTACAATGAGCAGTTCTTC CASSSHPGSSYNEQFF
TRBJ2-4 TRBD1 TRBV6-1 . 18 TGTGCCAGCAGAGAACTCAGGGGGCGCTGGGGGGCCAAAAACATTCAGTACTTC CASRELRGRWGAKNIQYF
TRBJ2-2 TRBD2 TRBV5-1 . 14 TGCGCCAGCAGCTTGCACCCGGGGGGAGGGGAGCTGTTTTTT CASSLHPGGGELFF
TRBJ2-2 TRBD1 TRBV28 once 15 TGTGCCAGCAGACCCGAAGGGACAGTCACCGGGGAGCTGTTTTTT CASRPEGTVTGELFF
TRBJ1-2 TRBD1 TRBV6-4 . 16 TGTGCCAGCAGTCTTGAGGCAGGGGGGCAGAACTATGGCTACACCTTC CASSLEAGGQNYGYTF
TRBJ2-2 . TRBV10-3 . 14 TGTGCCATCAGCAGGATCTTGGGGGCCGGGGAGCTGTTTTTT CAISRILGAGELFF
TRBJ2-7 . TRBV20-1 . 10 TGCAGCGTAAATACAGGGCAGCAGTACTTC CSVNTGQQYF
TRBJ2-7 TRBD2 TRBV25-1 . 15 TGTGCCTTACAGAAGGCTAGCGGGATGAGGAACGAGCAGTACTTC CALQKASGMRNEQYF
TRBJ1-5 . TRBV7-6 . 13 TGTGCCAGCAGCTTGGGTAGAGGAGAGCCCCAGCATTTT CASSLGRGEPQHF
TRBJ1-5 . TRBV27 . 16 TGTGCCAGCAGCGCAGGGATGGACGGAAGAGATCAGCCCCAGCATTTT CASSAGMDGRDQPQHF
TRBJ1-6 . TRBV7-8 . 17 TGTGCCAGCAGCCGGGGGGCAGGGGAGAGGAGGAATTCACCCCTCCACTTT CASSRGAGERRNSPLHF
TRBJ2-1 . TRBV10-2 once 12 TGCGCCAGCAGTATACACAACAATGAGCAGTTCTTC CASSIHNNEQFF
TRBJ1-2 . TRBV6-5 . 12 TGTGCCAGCAGTTACTCGGGAGGGGACTACACCTTC CASSYSGGDYTF
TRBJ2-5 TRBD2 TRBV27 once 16 TGTGCCAGCAGTCCCCAATCCCAGCGGGAGGGTGAGACCCAGTACTTC CASSPQSQREGETQYF
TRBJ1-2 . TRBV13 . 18 TGTGCCAGCAGCTTAAAGTATCGGGGCGTTGAAGCTAACTATGGCTACACCTTC CASSLKYRGVEANYGYTF
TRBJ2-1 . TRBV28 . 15 TGTGCCAGCAGTAGGTTGCTTGGAGCGGTTAATGAGCAGTTCTTC CASSRLLGAVNEQFF
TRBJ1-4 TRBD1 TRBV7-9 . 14 TGTGCCAGCAGCTTACAGGGGGCGCGGGAAAAACTGTTTTTT CASSLQGAREKLFF
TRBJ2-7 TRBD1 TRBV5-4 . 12 TGTGCCAGCAGCTTAGGGGACAGGGTAGAATACTTC CASSLGDRVEYF
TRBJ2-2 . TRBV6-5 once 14 TGTGCCAGCAGTTACGGACCTCACACCGGGGAGCTGTTTTTT CASSYGPHTGELFF
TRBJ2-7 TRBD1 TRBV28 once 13 TGTGCCAGCACCACGGACAGGTCGTACGAGCAGTACTTC CASTTDRSYEQYF
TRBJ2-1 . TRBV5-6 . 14 TGTGCCAGCAGCCTGACGGGCGGAAAAAATGAGCAGTTCTTC CASSLTGGKNEQFF
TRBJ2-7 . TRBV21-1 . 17 TGTGCCAGCAGCAAAGTCCCCAGGGGGCCCTCCTTCGACGAGCAGTACTTC CASSKVPRGPSFDEQYF
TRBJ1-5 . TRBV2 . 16 TGTGCCAGCAGTGAAGAACACCCGTATAGCAATCAGCCCCAGCATTTT CASSEEHPYSNQPQHF
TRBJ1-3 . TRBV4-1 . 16 TGCGCCAGCAGCCCCAGAGGGGCTGTCTCTGGAAACACCATATATTTT CASSPRGAVSGNTIYF
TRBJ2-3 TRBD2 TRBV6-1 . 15 TGTGCCAGCAGCAGAGCGGGAGGGTTTGCAGATACGCAGTATTTT CASSRAGGFADTQYF
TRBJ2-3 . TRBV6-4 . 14 TGTGCCAGCAGTGTGGGTGAAAACACAGATACGCAGTATTTT CASSVGENTDTQYF
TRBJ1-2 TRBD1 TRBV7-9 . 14 TGTGCCAGCAGCTCGGCCGGGACAGGATATGGCTACACCTTC CASSSAGTGYGYTF
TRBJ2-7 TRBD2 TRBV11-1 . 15 TGTGCCAGCAGCTTAGGCCTAGCGGGAGGAAACGAGCAGTACTTC CASSLGLAGGNEQYF
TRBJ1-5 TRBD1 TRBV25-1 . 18 TGTGCCAGCAGTAATTCGGACGACGGGACAGTAACTAATCAGCCCCAGCATTTT CASSNSDDGTVTNQPQHF
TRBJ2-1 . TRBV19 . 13 TGTGCCAGTAGTAGCACAGGGACTAATGAGCAGTTCTTC CASSSTGTNEQFF
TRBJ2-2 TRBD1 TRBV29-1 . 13 TGCAGCGTAGCGAGGGGGCTGGACGGGGAGCTGTTTTTT CSVARGLDGELFF
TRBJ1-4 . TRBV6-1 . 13 TGTGCCGGGTCGTGGGGGATGAAGGAAAAACTGTTTTTT CAGSWGMKEKLFF
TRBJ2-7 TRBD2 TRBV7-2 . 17 TGTGCCAGCAGCTTTGGCCCCGGGACTAGCGGGAGCGACGAGCAGTACTTC CASSFGPGTSGSDEQYF
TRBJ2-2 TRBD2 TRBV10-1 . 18 TGCGCCACCTATCCGGGACTAGCGGGAGATAGGAGCACCGGGGAGCTGTTTTTT CATYPGLAGDRSTGELFF
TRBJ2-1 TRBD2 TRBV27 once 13 TGTGCCAGCAGTTTATCCCTTCAGCGGGAGGAGTTCTTC CASSLSLQREEFF
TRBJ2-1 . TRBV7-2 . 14 TGTGCCAGCAGCTCAGGGGGGCATCTAAATGAGCAGTTCTTC CASSSGGHLNEQFF
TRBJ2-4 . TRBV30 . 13 TGTGCCTGGAGTGTCCCCGATAAAAACATTCAGTACTTC CAWSVPDKNIQYF
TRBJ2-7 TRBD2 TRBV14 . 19 TGTGCCAGCAGCCAAGAATCTGAGGGACTAGTCACATATGTTCCGGAGCAGTACTTC CASSQESEGLVTYVPEQYF
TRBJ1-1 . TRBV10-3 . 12 TGTGCCATCAGAGAGGCGAGCACTGAAGCTTTCTTT CAIREASTEAFF
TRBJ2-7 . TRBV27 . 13 TGTGCCAGCAGTTTGGTACAGGGCTACGAGCAGTACTTC CASSLVQGYEQYF
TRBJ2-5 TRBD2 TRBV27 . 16 TGTGCCAGCAGTTCCCCCCTTGGGGAGGGCAGGGAGACCCAGTACTTC CASSSPLGEGRETQYF
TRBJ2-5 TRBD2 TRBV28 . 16 TGTGCCAGCAGTCCCGGACTAGCGGGAGATCTGGAGACCCAGTACTTC CASSPGLAGDLETQYF